The 3 T cell receptor beta chains below all came from one sample that was sequenced in a study of cytomegalovirus exposure and HLA in healthy donors. It was with 60 Vbeta and 13 Jbeta primers that the PCR ran. Sequencing was performed with immunoSEQ multiplex PCR; in TCRdb, only in-frame clones are kept and a portion is missing. The sample lists around 100,000 clones; roughly 85% were seen once. The sample was PBMCs. The receptors shown here come from a man aged 25 to 40 in good health and CMV-seropositive.

The genes are TRBV6-5 and TRBJ1-5; a weak D match, TRBD1 (6 bases). Germline loops: CDR1 MNHEY, CDR2 SVGAGI. The germline V and J ends were trimmed by 5 bases and 1 base, with 12 bases remaining between them. The CDR3 length is 15 residues. This chain's CDR3 is CASSPRGGSNQPQHF. CDR3 sequence (DNA): TGTGCCAGCAGTCCCCGGGGGGGCAGCAATCAGCCCCAGCATTTT.

A word on this clone: Other DNA variants within this sample encode the same CDR3. This chain connects TRBV5-1 to TRBJ2-5; the D gene is possibly TRBD2 (5 bases). The germline V gene has CDR1 SGHRS and CDR2 YFSETQ. The CDR3 is made up of 13 amino acids. V lost 0 bases, J lost 4 bases, and 7 bases lay in between. The CDR3 sequence: CASSLGGRETQYF. CDR3 nucleotides: TGCGCCAGCAGCTTGGGAGGGCGAGAGACCCAGTACTTC.

This clone was recorded only once. V usage is TRBV5-4 and J usage is TRBJ2-1; 8 bases fit TRBD1. The CDR3 length is 16 residues. Germline CDR1 is SGHNT and CDR2 is YYREEE (reference sequence). With 4 bases clipped from V and 6 bases from J, the junction kept 12 bases outside the gene matches. The chain's CDR3 is CASSGRTGIQRNEQFF. CDR3 nucleotides: TGTGCCAGCAGCGGTCGGACAGGGATTCAGCGCAATGAGCAGTTCTTC.